Detailed here is one TCR beta chain. What it recognizes is unknown. Sequenced by immunoSEQ multiplex PCR; TCRdb stores in-frame clones only, minus some. This repertoire shows 350,000 to 450,000 clones, just over 90% found once; its top ten account for 3% to 5%. The sample is drawn from a study of Ad26.COV2.S vaccination and SARS-CoV-2 variants. Germline V gene sequence: CDR1 ENHRY, CDR2 SYGVKD. V lost 4 bases, J lost 0 bases, and 4 bases stayed unmatched. The CDR3 is made up of 15 amino acids. Broader study findings: Measurement of non-spike TCR breadth gave similar results in vaccine and placebo recipients. It is possible that the TCR breadth and depth analyses underestimated the total T cell responses. Spike-specific TCR breadth was greater after Ad26.COV2.S than placebo. Substantial response breadth was reportedly seen for spike-specific CD8+ and CD4+ T cells after vaccination.

This chain joins TRBV10-3 and TRBJ2-7; 9 nucleotides line up with TRBD2. The specimen comprised peripheral blood, sampled after recovery from COVID-19. This clonotype originated in a human donor who had recovered from COVID-19. As DNA, the CDR3 is TGTGCCATCAGTGCCCAGCGGGGGGCCTCCTACGAGCAGTACTTC. Its protein is CAISAQRGASYEQYF.